A single T cell receptor (beta chain) is shown here with its context. Antigen: not known. A single record per CDR3 protein comes from TCRdb applying MiXCR to the reads. The table includes roughly 640,000 distinct CDR3 sequences, around 24% detected once. The sample originates from a study of T cell repertoires in cytomegalovirus infection. Study findings and constraints: HLA-C-restricted CMV-specific TCR beta clonotypes prevailed in the ex vivo response.

CDR3 length: 14 residues. V was pared by 7 bases and J by 5 bases, with 14 bases between. Germline CDR1 SEHNR, CDR2 FQNEAQ (reference sequence). The sample was CD8+ T cells from PBMCs. The V and J genes are TRBV7-9 and TRBJ2-2; the D is unclear. The receptor comes from a human donor in good health (CMV status not recorded). Some clones in this sample may be carry-over from other donors' samples. The CDR3 sequence: CASNPSVVTGELFF. In DNA, the CDR3 is TGTGCCAGCAACCCTTCGGTGGTAACCGGGGAGCTGTTTTTT.